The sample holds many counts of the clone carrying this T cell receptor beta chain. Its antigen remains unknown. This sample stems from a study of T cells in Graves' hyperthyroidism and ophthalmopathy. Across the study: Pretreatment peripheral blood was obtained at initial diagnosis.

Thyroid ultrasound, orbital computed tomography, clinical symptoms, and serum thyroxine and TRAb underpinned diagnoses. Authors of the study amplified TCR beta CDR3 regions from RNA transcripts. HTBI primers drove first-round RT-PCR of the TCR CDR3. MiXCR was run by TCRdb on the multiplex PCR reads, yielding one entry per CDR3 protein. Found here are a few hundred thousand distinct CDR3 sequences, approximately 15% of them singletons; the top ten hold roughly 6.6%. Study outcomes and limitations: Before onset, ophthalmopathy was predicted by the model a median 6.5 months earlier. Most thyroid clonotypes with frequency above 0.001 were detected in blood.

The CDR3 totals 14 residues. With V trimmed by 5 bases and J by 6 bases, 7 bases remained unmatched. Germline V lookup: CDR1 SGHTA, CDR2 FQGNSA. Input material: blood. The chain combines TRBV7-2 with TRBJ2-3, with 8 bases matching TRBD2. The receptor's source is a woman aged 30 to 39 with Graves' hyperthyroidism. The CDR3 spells CASSLGLDQDTQYF. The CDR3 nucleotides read TGTGCCAGCAGCCTGGGACTAGATCAGGATACGCAGTATTTT.